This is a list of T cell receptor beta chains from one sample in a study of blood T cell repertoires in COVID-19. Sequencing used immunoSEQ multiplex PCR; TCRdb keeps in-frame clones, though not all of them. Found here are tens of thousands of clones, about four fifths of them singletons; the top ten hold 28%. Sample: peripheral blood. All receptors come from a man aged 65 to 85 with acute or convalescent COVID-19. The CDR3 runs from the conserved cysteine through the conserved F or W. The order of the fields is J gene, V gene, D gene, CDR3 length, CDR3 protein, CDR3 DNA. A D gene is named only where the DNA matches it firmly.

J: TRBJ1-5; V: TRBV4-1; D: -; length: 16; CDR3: CASSQDDYGGNQPQHF; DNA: TGCGCCAGCAGCCAAGATGATTATGGAGGGAATCAGCCCCAGCATTTT
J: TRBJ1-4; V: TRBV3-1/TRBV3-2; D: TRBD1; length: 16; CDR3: CASSHLTGTGNEKLFF; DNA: TGTGCCAGCAGCCACCTCACCGGGACAGGGAACGAAAAACTGTTTTTT
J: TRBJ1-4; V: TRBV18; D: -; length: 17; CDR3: CASSPRRDLRTNEKLFF; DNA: TGTGCCAGCTCACCACGGAGGGATCTACGCACTAATGAAAAACTGTTTTTT
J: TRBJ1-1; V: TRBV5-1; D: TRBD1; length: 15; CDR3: CASSLAGQVNTEAFF; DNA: TGCGCCAGCAGCTTGGCCGGACAGGTGAACACTGAAGCTTTCTTT
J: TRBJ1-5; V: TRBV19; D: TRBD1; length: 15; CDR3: CASSSSAGGNQPQHF; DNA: TGTGCCAGTAGTAGTTCGGCAGGGGGGAACCAGCCCCAGCATTTT
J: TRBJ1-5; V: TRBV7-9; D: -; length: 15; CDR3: CASSYTGMGNQPQHF; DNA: TGTGCCAGCAGCTATACAGGGATGGGCAATCAGCCCCAGCATTTT
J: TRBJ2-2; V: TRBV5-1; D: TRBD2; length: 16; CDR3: CASRRGAGGYTGELFF; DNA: TGCGCCAGCAGACGAGGAGCGGGAGGTTACACCGGGGAGCTGTTTTTT
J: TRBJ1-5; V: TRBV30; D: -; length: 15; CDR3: CAWSVTGLVSQPQHF; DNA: TGTGCCTGGAGTGTAACGGGGTTGGTGAGTCAGCCCCAGCATTTT
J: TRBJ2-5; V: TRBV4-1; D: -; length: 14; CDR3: CASSQVEGEETQYF; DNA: TGCGCCAGCAGCCAAGTCGAGGGAGAAGAGACCCAGTACTTC
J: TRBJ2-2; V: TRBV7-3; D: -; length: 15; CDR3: CASSPRRRDTGELFF; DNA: TGTGCCAGCAGCCCCCGTCGGCGGGATACCGGGGAGCTGTTTTTT
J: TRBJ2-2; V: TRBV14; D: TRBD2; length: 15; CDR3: CASTPGLGFTGELFF; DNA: TGTGCCAGCACACCGGGACTAGGTTTTACCGGGGAGCTGTTTTTT
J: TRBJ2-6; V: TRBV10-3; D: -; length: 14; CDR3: CAIGAGSGANVLTF; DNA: TGTGCCATCGGGGCAGGGTCTGGGGCCAACGTCCTGACTTTC
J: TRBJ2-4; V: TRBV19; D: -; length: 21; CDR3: CASSIRGDPGQVLLAKNIQYF; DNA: TGTGCCAGTAGTATACGGGGGGACCCGGGACAGGTCCTCTTAGCCAAAAACATTCAGTACTTC
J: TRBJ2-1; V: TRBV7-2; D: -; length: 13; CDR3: CASSLDSHNEQFF; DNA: TGTGCCAGCAGCTTAGACTCGCACAATGAGCAGTTCTTC
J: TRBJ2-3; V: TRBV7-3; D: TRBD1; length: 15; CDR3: CASSLTLDRADTQYF; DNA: TGTGCCAGCAGCTTAACCCTCGACAGGGCAGATACGCAGTATTTT